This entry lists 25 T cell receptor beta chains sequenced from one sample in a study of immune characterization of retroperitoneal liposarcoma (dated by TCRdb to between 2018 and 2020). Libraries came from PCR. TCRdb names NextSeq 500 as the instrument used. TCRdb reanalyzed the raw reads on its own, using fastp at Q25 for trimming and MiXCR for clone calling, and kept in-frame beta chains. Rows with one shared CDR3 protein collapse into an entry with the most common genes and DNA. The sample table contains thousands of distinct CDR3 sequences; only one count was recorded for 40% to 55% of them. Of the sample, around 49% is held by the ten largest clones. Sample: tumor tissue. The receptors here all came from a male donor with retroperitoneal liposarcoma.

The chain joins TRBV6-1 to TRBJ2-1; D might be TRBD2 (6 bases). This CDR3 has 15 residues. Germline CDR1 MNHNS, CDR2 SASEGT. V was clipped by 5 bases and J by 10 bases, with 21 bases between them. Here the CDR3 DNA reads TGTGCCAGCAGTCAAACGGGACTGGAGGACTACGAGCAGTTCTTC. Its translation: CASSQTGLEDYEQFF.

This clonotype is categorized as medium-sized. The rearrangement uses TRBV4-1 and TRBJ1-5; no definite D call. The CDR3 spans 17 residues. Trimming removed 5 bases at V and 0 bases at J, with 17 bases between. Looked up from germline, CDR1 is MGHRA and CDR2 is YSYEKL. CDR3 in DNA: TGCGCCAGCAGCTTACGAGGACCGTCGCTTAGCAATCAGCCCCAGCATTTT. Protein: CASSLRGPSLSNQPQHF.

The CDR3 nucleotides are TGTGCCAGCAGGCGGACGGCGGGAGGGGCCGGGGAGCTGTTTTTT. This sequence encodes CASRRTAGGAGELFF. The gene calls are TRBV12-3 or TRBV12-4 and TRBJ2-2; 9 nucleotides agree with TRBD2. The CDR3 consists of 15 residues. V shed 6 bases and J 6 bases; nucleotides not matched to a gene: 8.

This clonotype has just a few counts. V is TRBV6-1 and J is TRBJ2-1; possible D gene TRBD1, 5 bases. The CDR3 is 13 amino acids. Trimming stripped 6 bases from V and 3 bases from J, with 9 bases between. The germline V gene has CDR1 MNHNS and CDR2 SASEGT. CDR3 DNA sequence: TGTGCCAGCAGACAAGACAGCTACAATGAGCAGTTCTTC. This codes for CASRQDSYNEQFF.

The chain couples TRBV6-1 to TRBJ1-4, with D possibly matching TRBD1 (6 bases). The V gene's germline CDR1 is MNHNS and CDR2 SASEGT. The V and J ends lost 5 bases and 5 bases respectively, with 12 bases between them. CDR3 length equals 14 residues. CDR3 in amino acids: CASSPTGPNEKLFF. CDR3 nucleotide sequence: TGTGCCAGCAGTCCGACAGGTCCAAATGAAAAACTGTTTTTT.

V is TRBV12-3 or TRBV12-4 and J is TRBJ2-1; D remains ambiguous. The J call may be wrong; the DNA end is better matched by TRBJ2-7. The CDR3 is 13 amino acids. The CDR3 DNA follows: TGTGCCAGCAACCCGGGCGGCTACAATGAGCAGTACTTC. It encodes CASNPGGYNEQYF.

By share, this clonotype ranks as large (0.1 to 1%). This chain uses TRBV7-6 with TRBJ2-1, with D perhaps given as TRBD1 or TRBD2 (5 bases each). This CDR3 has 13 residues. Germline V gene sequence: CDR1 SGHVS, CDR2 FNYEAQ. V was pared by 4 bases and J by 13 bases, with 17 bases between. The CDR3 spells CASSSNLGETQFF. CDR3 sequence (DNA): TGTGCCAGCAGCTCAAACCTAGGGGAGACCCAGTTCTTC.

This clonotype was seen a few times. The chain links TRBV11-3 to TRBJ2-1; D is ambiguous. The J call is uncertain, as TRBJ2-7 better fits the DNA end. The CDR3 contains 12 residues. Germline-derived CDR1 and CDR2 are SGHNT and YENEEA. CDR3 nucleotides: TGTGCCAGCTCTGACCTCTCCTACGAGCAGTACTTC. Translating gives CASSDLSYEQYF.

CDR3 region: CASSLRQGVGTQYF. In DNA form, the CDR3 reads TGTGCCAGCAGTTTGAGGCAGGGCGTGGGGACCCAGTACTTC. The rearrangement links TRBV12-3 or TRBV12-4 to TRBJ2-1; D perhaps matches TRBD1 (5 bases). The tail of the sequence fits TRBJ2-5 better, so the J call may be wrong. The CDR3 totals 14 residues.

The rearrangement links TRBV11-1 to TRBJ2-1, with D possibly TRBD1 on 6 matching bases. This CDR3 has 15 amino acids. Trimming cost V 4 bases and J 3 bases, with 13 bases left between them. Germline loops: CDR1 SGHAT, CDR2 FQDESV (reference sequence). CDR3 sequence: CASSSQGGGYNEQFF. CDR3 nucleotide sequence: TGTGCCAGCAGCTCACAGGGTGGGGGCTACAATGAGCAGTTCTTC.

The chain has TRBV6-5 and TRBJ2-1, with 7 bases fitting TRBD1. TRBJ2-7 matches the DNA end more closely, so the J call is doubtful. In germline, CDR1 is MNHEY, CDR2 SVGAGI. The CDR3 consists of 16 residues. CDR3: CASSSRGGRIFYEQYF. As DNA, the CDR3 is TGTGCCAGCAGTTCGAGAGGGGGCCGAATCTTCTACGAGCAGTACTTC.

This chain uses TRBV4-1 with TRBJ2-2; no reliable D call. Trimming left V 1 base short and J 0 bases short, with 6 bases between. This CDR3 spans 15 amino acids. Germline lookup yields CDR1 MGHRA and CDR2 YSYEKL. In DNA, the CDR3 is TGCGCCAGCAGCCAAGCGTTCGCGAACACCGGGGAGCTGTTTTTT. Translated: CASSQAFANTGELFF.

CDR3: CASSWGLAALTDTQYF. In DNA form, the CDR3 reads TGTGCCAGCAGCTGGGGACTAGCGGCTCTCACAGATACGCAGTATTTT. V and J are TRBV3-1 and TRBJ2-3; 11 nucleotides align to TRBD2. Germline V gene sequence: CDR1 LGHDT, CDR2 YNNKEL (reference sequence). CDR3 size: 16 residues. J gave up 2 bases and V 5 bases, and 6 bases lay outside the gene matches.

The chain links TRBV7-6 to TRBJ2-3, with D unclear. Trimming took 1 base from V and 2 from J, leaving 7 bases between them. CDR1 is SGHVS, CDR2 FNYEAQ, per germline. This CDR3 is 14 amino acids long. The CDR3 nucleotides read TGTGCCAGCAGCTTAGTGGAAGCCACAGATACGCAGTATTTT. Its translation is CASSLVEATDTQYF. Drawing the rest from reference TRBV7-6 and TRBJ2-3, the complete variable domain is GAGVSQSPRYKVTKRGQDVALRCDPISGHVSLYWYRQALGQGPEFLTYFNYEAQQDKSGLPNDRFSAERPEGSISTLTIQRTEQRDSAMYRCASSLVEATDTQYFGPGTRLTVL.

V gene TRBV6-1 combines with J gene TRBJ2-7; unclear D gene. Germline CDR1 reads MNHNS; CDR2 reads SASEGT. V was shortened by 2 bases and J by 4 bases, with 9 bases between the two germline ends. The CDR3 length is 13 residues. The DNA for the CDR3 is TGTGCCAGCAGTGAATCGAGGAATTACGAGCAGTACTTC. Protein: CASSESRNYEQYF.

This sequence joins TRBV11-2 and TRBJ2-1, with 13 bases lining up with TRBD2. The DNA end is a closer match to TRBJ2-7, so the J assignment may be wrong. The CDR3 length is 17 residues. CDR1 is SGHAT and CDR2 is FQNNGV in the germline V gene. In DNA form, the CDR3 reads TGTGCCAGCAGCTTAGTACCTCCGGGACTAGCGGGGACGAAGCAGTACTTC. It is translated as CASSLVPPGLAGTKQYF.

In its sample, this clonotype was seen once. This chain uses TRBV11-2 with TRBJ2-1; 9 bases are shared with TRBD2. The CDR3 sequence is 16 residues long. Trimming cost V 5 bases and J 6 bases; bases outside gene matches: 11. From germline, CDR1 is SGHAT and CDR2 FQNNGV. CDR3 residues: CASSPLLAGLGNEQFF. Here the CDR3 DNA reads TGTGCCAGCAGCCCATTGCTAGCGGGATTAGGCAATGAGCAGTTCTTC.

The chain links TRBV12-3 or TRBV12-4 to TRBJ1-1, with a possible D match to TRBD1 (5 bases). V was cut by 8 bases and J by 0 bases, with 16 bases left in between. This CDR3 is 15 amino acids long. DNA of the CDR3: TGTGCCAGCCGCCGGGACCAGAACATGAACACTGAAGCTTTCTTT. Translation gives CASRRDQNMNTEAFF.

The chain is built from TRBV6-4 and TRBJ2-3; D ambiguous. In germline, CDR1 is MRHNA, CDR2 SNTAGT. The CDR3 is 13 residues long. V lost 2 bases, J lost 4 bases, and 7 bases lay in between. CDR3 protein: CASSDQRSDTQYF. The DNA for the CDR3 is TGTGCCAGCAGTGACCAGCGTTCAGATACGCAGTATTTT.

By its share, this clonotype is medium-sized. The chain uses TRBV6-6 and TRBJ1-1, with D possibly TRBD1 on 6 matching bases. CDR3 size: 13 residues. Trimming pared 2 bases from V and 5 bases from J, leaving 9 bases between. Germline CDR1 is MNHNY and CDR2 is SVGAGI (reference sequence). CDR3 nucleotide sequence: TGTGCCAGCAGTTACAGGGGGGGGACTGAAGCTTTCTTT. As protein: CASSYRGGTEAFF.

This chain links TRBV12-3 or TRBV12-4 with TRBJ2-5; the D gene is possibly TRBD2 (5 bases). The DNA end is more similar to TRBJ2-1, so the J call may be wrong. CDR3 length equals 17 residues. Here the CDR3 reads CASSLGPAGLSPYEQFF. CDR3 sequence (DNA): TGTGCCAGCAGTTTAGGTCCGGCAGGACTCTCCCCCTACGAGCAGTTCTTC.

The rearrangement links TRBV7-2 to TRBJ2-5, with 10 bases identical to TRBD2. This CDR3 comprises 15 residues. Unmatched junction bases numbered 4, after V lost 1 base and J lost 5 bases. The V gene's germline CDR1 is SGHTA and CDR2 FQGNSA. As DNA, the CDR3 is TGTGCCAGCAGCTTAGGGACTAGCGGTTACGAGACCCAGTACTTC. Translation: CASSLGTSGYETQYF. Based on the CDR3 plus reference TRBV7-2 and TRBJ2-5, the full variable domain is GAGVSQSPSNKVTEKGKDVELRCDPISGHTALYWYRQSLGQGLEFLIYFQGNSAPDKSGLPSDRFSAERTGGSVSTLTIQRTQQEDSAVYLCASSLGTSGYETQYFGPGTRLLVL.

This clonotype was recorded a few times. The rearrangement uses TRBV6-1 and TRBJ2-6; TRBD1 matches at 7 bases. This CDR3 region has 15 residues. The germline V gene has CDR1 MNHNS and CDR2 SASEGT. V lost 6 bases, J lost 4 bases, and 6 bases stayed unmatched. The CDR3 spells CASRYRGAGANVLTF. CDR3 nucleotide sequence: TGTGCCAGCAGGTACAGGGGCGCCGGGGCCAACGTCCTGACTTTC.

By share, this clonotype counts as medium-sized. CDR3 region: CASSLSGTSGSMKTQYF. CDR3 DNA: TGTGCCAGCAGCTTATCCGGGACTAGCGGGAGTATGAAGACCCAGTACTTC. V and J are TRBV7-2 and TRBJ2-5, with 14 nucleotides matching TRBD2. Germline V gives CDR1 SGHTA, CDR2 FQGNSA. With V trimmed by 2 bases and J by 6 bases, 8 bases remained unmatched. The CDR3 sequence is 17 residues long. The complete variable domain, with remaining parts taken from reference TRBV7-2 and TRBJ2-5, reads GAGVSQSPSNKVTEKGKDVELRCDPISGHTALYWYRQSLGQGLEFLIYFQGNSAPDKSGLPSDRFSAERTGGSVSTLTIQRTQQEDSAVYLCASSLSGTSGSMKTQYFGPGTRLLVL.

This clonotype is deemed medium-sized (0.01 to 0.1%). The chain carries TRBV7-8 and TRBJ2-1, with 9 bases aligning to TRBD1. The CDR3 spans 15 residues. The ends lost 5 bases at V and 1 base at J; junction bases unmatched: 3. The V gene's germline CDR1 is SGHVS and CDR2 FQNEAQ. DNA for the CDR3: TGTGCCAGCAGCCACAGGGGGCTTTCCTACAATGAGCAGTTCTTC. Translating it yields CASSHRGLSYNEQFF.